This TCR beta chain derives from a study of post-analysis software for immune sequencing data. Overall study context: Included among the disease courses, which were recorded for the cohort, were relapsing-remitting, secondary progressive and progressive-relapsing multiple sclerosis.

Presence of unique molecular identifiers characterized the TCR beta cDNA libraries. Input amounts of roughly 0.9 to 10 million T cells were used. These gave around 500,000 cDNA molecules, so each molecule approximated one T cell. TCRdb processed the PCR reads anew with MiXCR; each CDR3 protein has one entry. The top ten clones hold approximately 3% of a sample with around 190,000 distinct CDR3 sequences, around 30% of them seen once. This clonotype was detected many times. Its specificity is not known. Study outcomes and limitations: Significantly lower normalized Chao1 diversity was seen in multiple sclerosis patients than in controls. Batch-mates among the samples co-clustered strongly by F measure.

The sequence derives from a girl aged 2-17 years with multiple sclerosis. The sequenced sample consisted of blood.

CDR3 sequence (DNA): TGTGCCAGCAGCGGTCACTCCAGCGAGCAGTACTTC. It yields the protein CASSGHSSEQYF. This chain links TRBV6-5 with TRBJ2-7; D is unresolved. With 6 bases removed from V and 6 bases from J, the gap between germline ends came to 12 bases. Germline V CDR1 and CDR2: MNHEY, SVGAGI. This CDR3 region has 12 residues.